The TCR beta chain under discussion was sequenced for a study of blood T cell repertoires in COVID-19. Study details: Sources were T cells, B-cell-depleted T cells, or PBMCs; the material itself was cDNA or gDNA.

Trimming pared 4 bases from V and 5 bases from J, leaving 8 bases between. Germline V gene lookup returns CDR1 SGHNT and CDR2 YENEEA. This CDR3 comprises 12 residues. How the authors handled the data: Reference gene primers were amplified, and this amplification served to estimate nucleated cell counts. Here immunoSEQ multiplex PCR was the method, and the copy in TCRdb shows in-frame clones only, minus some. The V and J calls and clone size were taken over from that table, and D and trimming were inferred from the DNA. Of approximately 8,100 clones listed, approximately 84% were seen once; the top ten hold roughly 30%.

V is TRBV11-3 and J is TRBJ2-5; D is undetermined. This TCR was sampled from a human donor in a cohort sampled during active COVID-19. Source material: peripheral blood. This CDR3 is CASSSHSETQYF. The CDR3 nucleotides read TGTGCCAGCAGCTCCCACTCGGAGACCCAGTACTTC.